The 25 T cell receptor beta chains presented below share a single source sample, sequenced in a study of T-cell memory formation after mild COVID-19. TCRdb re-called the 5' RACE reads through MiXCR, storing one row per CDR3 protein. The sample contains hundreds of thousands of distinct CDR3 sequences, roughly a sixth of which appear only once. The sample taken for sequencing was PBMCs or a T cell subset sorted from them (not recorded which). The receptors come from an adult woman who had mild COVID-19 (a few samples of this study predate the infection). Cell type and time point are not known.

The V and J genes are TRBV5-6 and TRBJ2-1; 11 bases match TRBD2. This CDR3 has 18 residues. V was pared by 3 bases and J by 2 bases, with 10 bases of the junction left unmatched. From germline, CDR1 is SGHDT and CDR2 YYEEEE. As DNA, the CDR3 is TGTGCCAGCAGCTCACAAGTACTAGCGGGAGTGACCTACAATGAGCAGTTCTTC. Its protein is CASSSQVLAGVTYNEQFF.

The J gene is TRBJ2-1, the V gene TRBV5-4, with 7 nucleotides matching TRBD1. Germline loops: CDR1 SGHNT, CDR2 YYREEE (reference sequence). V lost 5 bases and J lost 0; bases outside the gene matches: 11. This CDR3 is 17 amino acids long. The CDR3 region is CASRDRELTRSYNEQFF. As DNA, the CDR3 is TGTGCCAGCAGAGACAGGGAGCTTACCCGCTCCTACAATGAGCAGTTCTTC. The entire variable domain, with the rest obtained from reference TRBV5-4 and TRBJ2-1, is as follows: ETGVTQSPTHLIKTRGQQVTLRCSSQSGHNTVSWYQQALGQGPQFIFQYYREEENGRGNFPPRFSGLQFPNYSSELNVNALELDDSALYLCASRDRELTRSYNEQFFGPGTRLTVL.

V is TRBV7-3 and J is TRBJ2-1, with a tentative D call TRBD2 (6 bases). Germline assignment: CDR1 SGHTA and CDR2 FQGTGA. CDR3 length: 19 residues. With 0 bases removed from V and 7 bases from J, the gap between germline ends came to 25 bases. The CDR3 protein is CASSLTASVGSGSQNEQFF. DNA for the CDR3: TGTGCCAGCAGCTTAACGGCCTCCGTTGGATCCGGGAGTCAGAATGAGCAGTTCTTC.

The table lists this clonotype with many counts. This rearrangement joins TRBV29-1 to TRBJ1-2; TRBD1 might be the D (5 bases). V lost 6 bases, J lost 3 bases, and 23 bases lay in between. The CDR3 spans 16 residues. Germline CDR1 and CDR2: SQVTM and ANQGSEA. Written as DNA, the CDR3 is TGCAGCGTGGACGACCCCTGGGACGCCGGCGACTATGGCTACACCTTC. Translation: CSVDDPWDAGDYGYTF. Variable domain in full (rest from reference TRBV29-1 and TRBJ1-2): SAVISQKPSRDICQRGTSLTIQCQVDSQVTMMFWYRQQPGQSLTLIATANQGSEATYESGFVIDKFPISRPNLTFSTLTVSNMSPEDSSIYLCSVDDPWDAGDYGYTFGSGTRLTVV.

J is TRBJ2-5 and V is TRBV7-2; D is unclear. The V end was cut by 0 bases, the J end by 3 bases, with 11 bases between. Germline loops: CDR1 SGHTA, CDR2 FQGNSA. This CDR3 has 15 amino acids. This chain's CDR3 is CASSLAGWFEETQYF. For the CDR3, the DNA is TGTGCCAGCAGCTTAGCGGGGTGGTTCGAAGAGACCCAGTACTTC.

The CDR3 is CASADGVGSEQFF. CDR3 bases: TGTGCCAGCGCGGACGGGGTGGGGAGTGAGCAGTTCTTC. V and J are TRBV7-6 and TRBJ2-1; D may be TRBD2 (5 bases). Between the trimmed V and J ends, which lost 8 bases and 9 bases, there was a span of 17 bases. Germline CDR1 and CDR2: SGHVS and FNYEAQ. This CDR3 contains 13 residues.

The V gene is TRBV7-8, the J gene TRBJ2-2, with 7 bases aligning to TRBD2. The V and J ends lost 4 bases and 7 bases, in that order; junction bases with no gene match: 9. Looked up from germline, CDR1 is SGHVS and CDR2 is FQNEAQ. CDR3 length: 15 residues. CDR3 sequence (DNA): TGTGCCAGCAGCTCGAGTTGGCTAGCGGACGGGGAGCTGTTTTTT. Translated, it gives CASSSSWLADGELFF.

The chain links TRBV2 to TRBJ1-4; D gene ambiguous. V lost 4 bases, J lost 4 bases, and 10 bases lay in between. Germline lookup yields CDR1 SNHLY and CDR2 FYNNEI. The CDR3 loop spans 14 amino acids. CDR3: CASSVSGLNEKLFF. The CDR3 DNA follows: TGTGCCAGCAGTGTCTCAGGCCTTAATGAAAAACTGTTTTTT.

This chain connects TRBV20-1 to TRBJ2-1; a possible D gene is TRBD2 (7 bases). Trimming pared 3 bases from V and 5 bases from J, leaving 11 bases between. This CDR3 spans 13 amino acids. Germline V gene sequence: CDR1 DFQATT, CDR2 SNEGSKA (reference sequence). Here the CDR3 reads CSASGGPNNEQFF. CDR3 nucleotides: TGCAGTGCTAGCGGGGGGCCCAACAATGAGCAGTTCTTC.

This clonotype turned up a few times. J is TRBJ2-7 and V is TRBV18, with 11 bases lining up with TRBD1. This CDR3 comprises 16 residues. The J segment lost 6 bases and the V segment lost 0 bases, leaving 7 bases of the junction unmatched. Germline V CDR1 and CDR2: KGHSH, LQKENI. In nucleotides, the CDR3 is TGTGCCAGCTCACCACCGAATGGGGACAGGGGGTCCGAGCAGTACTTC. Protein product: CASSPPNGDRGSEQYF.

This chain joins TRBV7-9 and TRBJ1-3; D unresolved. The CDR3 runs to 15 residues. Germline CDR1 reads SEHNR; CDR2 reads FQNEAQ (reference sequence). V gave up 2 bases and J gave up 0 bases, with 8 bases separating them. The CDR3 region is CASSLSRVSGNTIYF. The CDR3 bases are TGTGCCAGCAGCTTATCCAGAGTCTCTGGAAACACCATATATTTT.

This chain connects TRBV15 to TRBJ1-5; D uncertain. Per the germline V gene, CDR1 is LNHNV and CDR2 is YYDKDF (reference sequence). CDR3 length: 15 amino acids. V lost 1 base, J lost 2 bases, and 9 bases lay in between. CDR3 in amino acids: CATSRGAGGNQPQHF. CDR3 bases: TGTGCCACCAGCAGAGGGGCAGGAGGCAATCAGCCCCAGCATTTT.

This clonotype was picked up a small number of times. This sequence joins TRBV30 and TRBJ1-2, with TRBD1 as a possible D gene (6 bases). The CDR3 contains 13 residues. Germline CDR1 reads GTSNPN; CDR2 reads SVGIG (reference sequence). V lost 0 bases and J lost 3, with 8 bases in between. CDR3 sequence: CAWSVRGYYGYTF. CDR3 nucleotides: TGTGCCTGGAGTGTTAGGGGGTACTATGGCTACACCTTC.

CDR3: CASSPLQGSRSSPLHF. In DNA form, the CDR3 reads TGTGCCAGCAGTCCCCTACAGGGAAGCCGAAGTTCACCCCTCCACTTT. The V call is TRBV6-5, the J call TRBJ1-6; possibly TRBD1 for D (6 bases). The ends were cut back, 5 bases at V and 9 bases at J, with 20 bases in the middle. This CDR3 is 16 amino acids long. Germline-derived CDR1 and CDR2 are MNHEY and SVGAGI.

There are a few counts of this clonotype. The chain links TRBV7-2 to TRBJ2-7; D tentatively reads TRBD1 or TRBD2 (5 bases each). The CDR3 length is 16 residues. Per the germline V gene, CDR1 is SGHTA and CDR2 is FQGNSA. V gave up 2 bases and J gave up 4 bases, with 18 bases separating them. DNA of the CDR3: TGTGCCAGCAGCTTAACCGGGGCAGGCAACCCTTACGAGCAGTACTTC. This sequence encodes CASSLTGAGNPYEQYF.

Many counts were recorded for this clonotype. The V gene is TRBV19, the J gene TRBJ1-2, with D unclear. Trimming stripped 3 bases from V and 4 bases from J, with 18 bases between. There are 16 residues in the CDR3. CDR1 and CDR2 (germline): LNHDA, SQIVND (reference sequence). The CDR3 DNA reads TGTGCCAGTAGTATCTCGTCGGCAACCACTGCCTATGGCTACACCTTC. Amino acids: CASSISSATTAYGYTF.

The V gene is TRBV7-2, the J gene TRBJ2-3; D is unclear. Trimming took 1 base from V and 2 from J, leaving 13 bases between them. The CDR3 extends over 16 amino acids. The germline gives CDR1 SGHTA, CDR2 FQGNSA. CDR3 region: CASSLVRGANTDTQYF. The CDR3 bases are TGTGCCAGCAGCTTAGTCCGCGGAGCCAACACAGATACGCAGTATTTT.

This clonotype was counted between two and nine times. Written as DNA, the CDR3 is TGTGCCAGCAGCGTAGGAGGCCCTCAAGAGACCCAGTACTTC. This sequence encodes CASSVGGPQETQYF. The chain employs TRBV9 and TRBJ2-5; D remains unclear. Germline V gene data show CDR1 as SGDLS and CDR2 as YYNGEE. The V and J ends lost 0 bases and 2 bases respectively, with 8 bases between them. This CDR3 spans 14 amino acids.

This clonotype has only a few counts. This chain uses TRBV4-1 with TRBJ2-7; TRBD1 aligns across 12 bases. Germline V gene lookup returns CDR1 MGHRA and CDR2 YSYEKL. V gave up 0 bases and J gave up 0 bases; unmatched junction bases: 9. The CDR3 spans 19 residues. CDR3 nucleotide sequence: TGCGCCAGCAGCCAAGACTCCGGGACAGGGGGCATCAGCTCCTACGAGCAGTACTTC. Translating gives CASSQDSGTGGISSYEQYF.

The chain is built from TRBV4-1 and TRBJ2-3, with D possibly being TRBD2 (6 bases). Per germline, CDR1 MGHRA and CDR2 YSYEKL. The CDR3 is 16 residues long. Trimming removed 1 base at V and 6 bases at J, with 17 bases between. This CDR3 is CASSQGWAPGGDTQYF. For the CDR3, the DNA is TGCGCCAGCAGCCAAGGATGGGCCCCTGGGGGGGATACGCAGTATTTT.

The chain links TRBV6-1 to TRBJ2-7, with D unclear. CDR1 and CDR2 (germline): MNHNS, SASEGT. This CDR3 is 16 amino acids long. Between the trimmed V and J ends, which lost 2 bases and 3 bases, there was a span of 17 bases. The CDR3 region is CASSEPGLGRSYEQYF. CDR3 nucleotides: TGTGCCAGCAGTGAACCTGGCTTAGGGCGCAGCTACGAGCAGTACTTC.

This clonotype was counted only a few times. The chain couples TRBV19 to TRBJ2-7, with TRBD2 matching 15 bases. The germline CDR1 and CDR2 sequences are LNHDA and SQIVND (reference sequence). Trimming took 5 bases from V and 6 from J; bases not matched to a gene: 5. The CDR3 totals 15 residues. The CDR3 nucleotides read TGTGCCAGTAGTCAAGGACTAGCGGGAGGGGGCGAGCAGTACTTC. Translated, it gives CASSQGLAGGGEQYF.

The gene calls are TRBV12-3 or TRBV12-4 and TRBJ1-6; D is perhaps TRBD1 (6 bases). CDR3 size: 15 residues. V lost 3 bases, J lost 7 bases, and 13 bases lay in between. The CDR3 DNA sequence: TGTGCCAGCAGTTTGGGTGGGGGCATCAATTCACCCCTCCACTTT. This codes for CASSLGGGINSPLHF.

Only a few counts were recorded for this clonotype. The chain recombines TRBV4-2 with TRBJ2-3, with 7 bases lining up with TRBD1. Germline CDR1 LGHNA, CDR2 YNFKEQ. Losses at the gene ends were 2 bases for V and 4 bases for J; bases not matched to a gene: 3. The CDR3 contains 14 residues. CDR3 region: CASSQWTGSDTQYF. CDR3 nucleotide sequence: TGTGCCAGCAGCCAATGGACAGGCTCAGATACGCAGTATTTT.

This clonotype has only a few counts. V usage is TRBV5-1 and J usage is TRBJ1-5, with D uncertain. The CDR3 has 16 residues. In germline, CDR1 is SGHRS, CDR2 YFSETQ. The V end lost 2 bases, the J end lost 7 bases, and 19 bases lay between the germline ends. The CDR3 protein is CASSFFGRWYGQPQHF. The CDR3 coding sequence is TGCGCCAGCAGCTTCTTTGGAAGGTGGTATGGGCAGCCCCAGCATTTT.